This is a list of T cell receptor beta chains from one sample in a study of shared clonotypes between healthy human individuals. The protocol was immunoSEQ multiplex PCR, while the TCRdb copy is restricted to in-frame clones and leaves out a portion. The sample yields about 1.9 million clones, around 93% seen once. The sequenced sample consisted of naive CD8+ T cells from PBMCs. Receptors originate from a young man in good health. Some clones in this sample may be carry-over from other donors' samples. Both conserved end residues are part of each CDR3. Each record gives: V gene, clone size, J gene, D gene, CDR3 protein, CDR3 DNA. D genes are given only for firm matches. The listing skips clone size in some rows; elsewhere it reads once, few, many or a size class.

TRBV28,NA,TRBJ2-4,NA,CASSLDARVRIQYF,TGTGCCAGCAGTTTAGACGCGCGGGTCAGAATTCAGTACTTC
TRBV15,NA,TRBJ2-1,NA,CATSRDRDSLFNEQFF,TGTGCCACCAGCAGAGATCGAGATAGCCTGTTCAATGAGCAGTTCTTC
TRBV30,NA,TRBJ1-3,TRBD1,CAWNRDRGSGNTIYF,TGTGCCTGGAACCGGGACAGGGGATCTGGAAACACCATATATTTT
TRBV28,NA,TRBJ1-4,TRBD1,CASRGDRGPANEKLFF,TGTGCCAGCAGGGGGGACAGGGGGCCGGCTAATGAAAAACTGTTTTTT
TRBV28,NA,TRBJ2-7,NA,CASSLDSVYEQYF,TGTGCCAGCAGTTTAGACAGCGTCTACGAGCAGTACTTC
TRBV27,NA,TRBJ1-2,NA,CASSLGGDRYYGYTF,TGTGCCAGCAGTTTAGGGGGGGACCGGTACTATGGCTACACCTTC
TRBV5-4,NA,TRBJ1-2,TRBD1,CASSLSLGTGARREGYTF,TGTGCCAGCAGCTTGTCGCTTGGGACAGGGGCCCGGCGGGAGGGCTACACCTTC
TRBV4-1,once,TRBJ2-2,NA,CASSQDKVGELFF,TGCGCCAGCAGCCAAGATAAGGTCGGGGAGCTGTTTTTT
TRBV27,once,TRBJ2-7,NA,CASSIRGESYEQYF,TGTGCCAGCAGCATACGGGGCGAATCCTACGAGCAGTACTTC
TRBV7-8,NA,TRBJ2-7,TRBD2,CASSHPGLANEEQYF,TGTGCCAGCAGCCACCCGGGACTAGCAAATGAAGAGCAGTACTTC
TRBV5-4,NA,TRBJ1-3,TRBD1,CASSRDRGLGNTIYF,TGTGCCAGCAGCAGGGACAGGGGGCTGGGGAACACCATATATTTT
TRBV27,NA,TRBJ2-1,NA,CASINGYNEQFF,TGTGCCAGCATCAATGGCTACAATGAGCAGTTCTTC
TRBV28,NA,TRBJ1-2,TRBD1,CASSLGQGPIYGYTF,TGTGCCAGCAGTCTGGGACAGGGCCCCATCTATGGCTACACCTTC
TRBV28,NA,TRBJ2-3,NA,CASSSDDRTDTQYF,TGTGCCAGCAGTTCCGACGACAGGACAGATACGCAGTATTTT
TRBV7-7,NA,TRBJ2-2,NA,CASSTAYLTGELFF,TGTGCCAGCAGTACCGCATACCTCACCGGGGAGCTGTTTTTT
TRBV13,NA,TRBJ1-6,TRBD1,CASSLGLDRGNSPLHF,TGTGCCAGCAGCTTAGGCCTGGACAGGGGTAATTCACCCCTCCACTTT
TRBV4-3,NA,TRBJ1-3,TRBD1,CASSQGTGLGNTIYF,TGCGCCAGCAGCCAGGGGACAGGGCTAGGAAACACCATATATTTT
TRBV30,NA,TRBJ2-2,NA,CAWDDGVSGELFF,TGTGCCTGGGATGACGGGGTGTCCGGGGAGCTGTTTTTT
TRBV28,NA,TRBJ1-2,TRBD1,CASSSRTGNYGYTF,TGTGCCAGCAGTTCCCGGACAGGGAACTATGGCTACACCTTC
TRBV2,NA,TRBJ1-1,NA,CASSEDGTEAFF,TGTGCCAGCAGCGAGGACGGGACTGAAGCTTTCTTT
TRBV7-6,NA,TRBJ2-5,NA,CASSLKIQETQYF,TGTGCCAGCAGCCTGAAGATCCAAGAGACCCAGTACTTC
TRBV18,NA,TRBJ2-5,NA,CASSPEDHALRETQYF,TGTGCCAGCTCACCAGAGGACCACGCTTTGAGGGAGACCCAGTACTTC
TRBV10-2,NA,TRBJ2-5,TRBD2,CASSEGAGGRAWETQYF,TGCGCCAGCAGTGAGGGTGCGGGAGGGAGGGCTTGGGAGACCCAGTACTTC
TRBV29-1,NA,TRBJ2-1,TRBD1,CSSPSGTGSNEQFF,TGCAGCTCTCCTTCCGGGACAGGGTCAAATGAGCAGTTCTTC
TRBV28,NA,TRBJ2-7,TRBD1,CASSLRTGGFYEQYF,TGTGCCAGCAGTTTAAGGACAGGGGGTTTCTACGAGCAGTACTTC
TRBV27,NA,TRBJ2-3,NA,CASSLSRSRDTQYF,TGTGCCAGCAGTTTATCGAGGTCGAGGGATACGCAGTATTTT